This entry concerns a single T cell receptor beta chain. Generated by immunoSEQ multiplex PCR, the TCRdb table keeps only in-frame clones and is missing some. The data contain about 160,000 clones, approximately 91% of them seen just once; the ten biggest clones take up approximately 0.48%. V dropped 4 bases and J dropped 5; count of bases not matched to a gene: 7. CDR3 length equals 15 residues. From germline, CDR1 is PRHDT and CDR2 FYEKMQ (reference sequence). These data come from a study of blood T cell repertoires in COVID-19. About the research overall: From the United States, Italy and Spain came samples of acute and convalescent COVID-19. PBMCs, B-cell-depleted T cells, or T cells were the source of the cDNA or gDNA that made up the material.

This TCR came from a man aged 45-65 years with acute or convalescent COVID-19. Material for sequencing was peripheral blood. The chain combines TRBV13 with TRBJ2-5; TRBD1 matches 10 bases. CDR3 sequence reads: CASSSRTGGKETQYF. The CDR3 DNA is TGTGCCAGCAGCTCTAGGACAGGGGGGAAGGAGACCCAGTACTTC.